The clone carrying this T cell receptor (beta chain) was seen a handful of times. What it recognizes is unknown. Germline V gives CDR1 MNHNY, CDR2 SVGAGI (reference sequence). Trimming cost V 7 bases and J 0 bases; bases outside gene matches: 8. CDR3 length: 16 residues. The sample is drawn from a study of cytomegalovirus exposure and HLA in healthy donors. Overall study findings and caveats: In a later analysis, an Asian-associated ancestry cluster reportedly showed fewer N-insertions than the approximately 640-donor mean. For most TCR beta V segments, an earlier analysis put the productive rate at about 87% or about 30% of the time. Later analysis revealed greater clonal expansion in HLA-associated TCR beta chains than in equally common others.

PCR employed 60 Vbeta and 13 Jbeta primers. The protocol was immunoSEQ multiplex PCR, while the TCRdb copy is restricted to in-frame clones and leaves out a portion. In the table there are roughly 59,000 clones, 65% to 70% of which are singletons. The sequenced material came from PBMCs. The chain carries TRBV6-6 and TRBJ1-5, with 8 nucleotides matching TRBD1. This TCR came from a man aged 35-49 years in good health and CMV-seropositive. The CDR3 is CASTRTGSYSNQPQHF. Here the CDR3 DNA reads TGTGCCAGCACCAGGACAGGGAGTTATAGCAATCAGCCCCAGCATTTT.